These T cell receptor beta chains were read from a single sample in a study of T cells in Graves' hyperthyroidism and ophthalmopathy. From the multiplex PCR reads, TCRdb called clonotypes with MiXCR, one entry per CDR3 protein. The sample carries approximately 610,000 distinct CDR3 sequences, roughly 14% recorded once. The sequenced sample consisted of blood. The receptor set was obtained from a woman aged 40-49 years with Graves' ophthalmopathy. The CDR3 runs from the conserved cysteine through the conserved F or W. The D gene is left open where the match is weak. Size is omitted from some rows. Given values are once, few, many or a class for expanded clones.

d_call | j_call | v_call | clone_size | cdr3_aa | cdr3_nt
TRBD1 | TRBJ1-5 | TRBV30 | NA | CAWSRGQGGNQPQHF | TGTGCCTGGAGTAGGGGACAGGGCGGCAATCAGCCCCAGCATTTT
NA | TRBJ2-5 | TRBV30 | many | CAWSSGTVSFRETQYF | TGTGCCTGGAGTTCCGGGACGGTGTCTTTCCGGGAGACCCAGTACTTC
NA | TRBJ1-1 | TRBV7-8 | many | CASSLAGDWTEAFF | TGTGCCAGCAGCTTAGCGGGTGATTGGACTGAAGCTTTCTTT
NA | TRBJ1-2 | TRBV6-1 | many | CASLSYRADSYTF | TGTGCCAGCTTGTCCTACAGGGCGGATAGCTACACCTTC
TRBD1 | TRBJ2-5 | TRBV25-1 | many | CASSGTGGDQETQYF | TGTGCCAGCAGTGGGACAGGGGGCGACCAAGAGACCCAGTACTTC
TRBD1 | TRBJ2-5 | TRBV7-2 | many | CASSLGGTEETQYF | TGTGCCAGCAGCTTAGGAGGGACAGAAGAGACCCAGTACTTC
NA | TRBJ1-3 | TRBV5-8 | once | CASSANGRNTIYF | TGTGCCAGCAGCGCGAACGGACGAAACACCATATATTTT
NA | TRBJ2-7 | TRBV5-1 | NA | CASRGTFHFYEQYF | TGCGCCAGCAGAGGGACCTTCCACTTTTACGAGCAGTACTTC
NA | TRBJ2-7 | TRBV28 | many | CASSLSRGLYEQYF | TGTGCCAGCAGTTTATCCCGGGGGCTCTACGAGCAGTACTTC
NA | TRBJ2-7 | TRBV29-1 | NA | CSVGAGITYEQYF | TGCAGCGTTGGGGCGGGTATTACCTACGAGCAGTACTTC
NA | TRBJ2-7 | TRBV7-2 | NA | CASSPGGSASYEQYF | TGTGCCAGCAGCCCTGGGGGCAGCGCATCCTACGAGCAGTACTTC
NA | TRBJ2-7 | TRBV28 | many | CASGITGGIYEQYF | TGTGCCAGCGGAATCACCGGCGGGATCTACGAGCAGTACTTC
NA | TRBJ1-1 | TRBV4-2 | many | CASSQGRTVMNTEAFF | TGTGCCAGCAGCCAAGGTAGGACCGTGATGAACACTGAAGCTTTCTTT
NA | TRBJ2-7 | TRBV7-6 | many | CASSLEQGEDEQYF | TGTGCCAGCAGCTTAGAACAGGGCGAAGACGAGCAGTACTTC
NA | TRBJ1-3 | TRBV20-1 | many | CSARDLQSSSGNTIYF | TGCAGTGCTAGAGATCTCCAGTCCTCCTCTGGAAACACCATATATTTT
NA | TRBJ1-5 | TRBV19 | few | CASLSGNQPQHF | TGTGCCAGTTTGTCCGGGAATCAGCCCCAGCATTTT
NA | TRBJ2-7 | TRBV4-1 | NA | CASSQDPFYEQYF | TGCGCCAGCAGCCAAGATCCCTTCTACGAGCAGTACTTC
NA | TRBJ2-5 | TRBV12-3/TRBV12-4 | few | CASSRSRGYSETQYF | TGTGCCAGCAGCCGTTCGAGGGGATACTCAGAGACCCAGTACTTC
NA | TRBJ2-2 | TRBV19 | many | CASTTGRQGPGELFF | TGTGCCAGTACCACCGGGCGACAAGGGCCCGGGGAGCTGTTTTTT
NA | TRBJ1-2 | TRBV27 | many | CASSLEGGYGYTF | TGTGCCAGCAGTTTGGAAGGGGGCTATGGCTACACCTTC
TRBD2 | TRBJ2-2 | TRBV6-2/TRBV6-3 | many | CASSYTTSGTGELFF | TGTGCCAGCAGTTACACGACTAGCGGGACCGGGGAGCTGTTTTTT
NA | TRBJ2-2 | TRBV28 | NA | CASSSPDNTGELFF | TGTGCCAGCAGTTCCCCAGATAACACCGGGGAGCTGTTTTTT
NA | TRBJ2-7 | TRBV14 | few | CASSPLRGPYEQYF | TGTGCCAGCAGCCCCCTCAGGGGTCCCTACGAGCAGTACTTC
NA | TRBJ1-1 | TRBV7-4 | few | CASSLKGVSRNTEAFF | TGTGCCAGCAGCTTAAAGGGGGTTTCGAGGAACACTGAAGCTTTCTTT
NA | TRBJ1-2 | TRBV7-2 | many | CASSLPNDRRYTF | TGTGCCAGCAGCCTCCCGAATGACAGACGCTACACCTTC
NA | TRBJ2-2 | TRBV4-2 | NA | CASSQEVANTGELFF | TGTGCCAGCAGCCAAGAAGTCGCCAACACCGGGGAGCTGTTTTTT
TRBD2 | TRBJ2-5 | TRBV4-1 | many | CASSQDPASGLTQYF | TGCGCCAGCAGCCAAGACCCCGCTAGCGGCCTGACCCAGTACTTC
NA | TRBJ2-7 | TRBV29-1 | many | CSVGTPGREQYF | TGCAGCGTTGGGACCCCAGGGCGGGAGCAGTACTTC
NA | TRBJ2-7 | TRBV20-1 | many | CSASPGERGTYEQYF | TGCAGTGCCAGTCCCGGGGAGAGAGGAACCTACGAGCAGTACTTC
NA | TRBJ2-7 | TRBV11-2 | many | CASSLVVGQSYEQYF | TGTGCCAGCAGCTTAGTCGTGGGGCAGTCCTACGAGCAGTACTTC
NA | TRBJ2-5 | TRBV14 | many | CASSQVRETQYF | TGTGCCAGCAGCCAAGTCCGTGAGACCCAGTACTTC
NA | TRBJ1-5 | TRBV24-1 | many | CATSLGGNQPQHF | TGTGCCACCAGTCTGGGGGGCAATCAGCCCCAGCATTTT
NA | TRBJ2-2 | TRBV4-1 | once | CASSQGHHTGELFF | TGCGCCAGCAGCCAAGGTCACCACACCGGGGAGCTGTTTTTT
TRBD2 | TRBJ2-7 | TRBV6-1 | many | CASSLPTSGSYEQYF | TGTGCCAGCAGTCTGCCGACTAGCGGGAGCTACGAGCAGTACTTC
NA | TRBJ1-5 | TRBV3-1 | few | CASSQGRMGQPQHF | TGTGCCAGCAGCCAAGGAAGGATGGGCCAGCCCCAGCATTTT
TRBD1 | TRBJ1-1 | TRBV7-3 | NA | CASSSGQGLEAFF | TGTGCCAGCAGCTCGGGACAGGGCCTTGAAGCTTTCTTT
TRBD1 | TRBJ2-7 | TRBV28 | many | CASRAGTGLYEQYF | TGTGCCAGCAGGGCCGGGACAGGGCTATACGAGCAGTACTTC
NA | TRBJ1-1 | TRBV28 | NA | CASSPGIREAFF | TGTGCCAGCAGCCCCGGGATACGTGAAGCTTTCTTT
NA | TRBJ1-1 | TRBV6-1 | NA | CASRRSFEAFF | TGTGCCAGCCGGAGGAGCTTCGAAGCTTTCTTT
NA | TRBJ2-5 | TRBV20-1 | many | CSARARAPHQETQYF | TGCAGTGCTAGAGCCAGGGCCCCGCACCAAGAGACCCAGTACTTC
TRBD2 | TRBJ2-7 | TRBV11-1 | many | CASSLDYSREGGNYEQYF | TGTGCCAGCAGCTTAGACTATTCGCGGGAGGGTGGAAATTACGAGCAGTACTTC
NA | TRBJ2-5 | TRBV28 | many | CASSYSKTRIQETQYF | TGTGCCAGCAGTTACTCAAAAACCAGGATACAAGAGACCCAGTACTTC
TRBD1 | TRBJ1-2 | TRBV29-1 | many | CSAGTGRNYGYTF | TGCAGCGCCGGGACAGGGCGCAACTATGGCTACACCTTC
TRBD1 | TRBJ2-7 | TRBV29-1 | many | CSVEGVGGTGDEQYF | TGCAGCGTTGAAGGAGTTGGCGGGACAGGGGACGAGCAGTACTTC
NA | TRBJ1-1 | TRBV12-5 | NA | CASGLAAENTEAFF | TGTGCTAGTGGTTTGGCCGCCGAGAACACTGAAGCTTTCTTT
NA | TRBJ1-1 | TRBV5-1 | few | CASSFSQGGGTEAFF | TGCGCCAGCAGCTTTTCCCAGGGAGGGGGCACTGAAGCTTTCTTT
NA | TRBJ1-5 | TRBV6-1 | few | CASWRGETQPQHF | TGTGCCAGCTGGAGAGGGGAAACCCAGCCCCAGCATTTT
NA | TRBJ1-1 | TRBV19 | many | CASSSRFMNTEAFF | TGTGCCAGTAGTTCGAGATTTATGAACACTGAAGCTTTCTTT
NA | TRBJ2-5 | TRBV28 | NA | CASGSRGMETQYF | TGTGCCAGCGGATCTAGGGGTATGGAGACCCAGTACTTC
TRBD1 | TRBJ1-2 | TRBV5-1 | NA | CASSFDRGPGYAF | TGCGCCAGCAGCTTCGACAGGGGGCCGGGCTACGCCTTC
NA | TRBJ2-5 | TRBV5-5 | many | CASSPPLYQETQYF | TGTGCCAGCAGCCCTCCCCTGTACCAAGAGACCCAGTACTTC
TRBD1 | TRBJ1-2 | TRBV12-3/TRBV12-4 | many | CASSYRTGRGYTF | TGTGCCAGCAGCTATCGGACAGGACGTGGCTACACCTTC
TRBD2 | TRBJ2-7 | TRBV20-1 | few | CSARDPPSGGVREQYF | TGCAGTGCTAGAGATCCCCCTAGCGGAGGGGTCCGCGAGCAGTACTTC
NA | TRBJ2-3 | TRBV19 | many | CASSGLRSDTQYF | TGTGCCAGTTCGGGATTGAGATCAGATACGCAGTATTTT
NA | TRBJ2-2 | TRBV27 | many | CASSPYSASTGELFF | TGTGCCAGCAGTCCCTATAGCGCAAGCACCGGGGAGCTGTTTTTT
TRBD2 | TRBJ2-5 | TRBV20-1 | NA | CSARDGLREGETQYF | TGCAGTGCTAGAGATGGGTTGCGGGAGGGGGAGACCCAGTACTTC
TRBD2 | TRBJ2-2 | TRBV6-2/TRBV6-3 | many | CASSYSEGRLAGETGELFF | TGTGCCAGCAGTTACTCTGAGGGCAGGCTAGCGGGAGAGACCGGGGAGCTGTTTTTT
NA | TRBJ2-5 | TRBV7-9 | NA | CASSNLWGGPQETQYF | TGTGCCAGCAGCAATCTGTGGGGGGGGCCTCAAGAGACCCAGTACTTC
NA | TRBJ1-1 | TRBV18 | few | CASSALRVGNTEAFF | TGTGCCAGCTCAGCCCTCCGAGTGGGGAACACTGAAGCTTTCTTT
TRBD2 | TRBJ2-5 | TRBV6-1 | many | CASTGGETQYF | TGTGCCAGCACGGGAGGAGAGACCCAGTACTTC